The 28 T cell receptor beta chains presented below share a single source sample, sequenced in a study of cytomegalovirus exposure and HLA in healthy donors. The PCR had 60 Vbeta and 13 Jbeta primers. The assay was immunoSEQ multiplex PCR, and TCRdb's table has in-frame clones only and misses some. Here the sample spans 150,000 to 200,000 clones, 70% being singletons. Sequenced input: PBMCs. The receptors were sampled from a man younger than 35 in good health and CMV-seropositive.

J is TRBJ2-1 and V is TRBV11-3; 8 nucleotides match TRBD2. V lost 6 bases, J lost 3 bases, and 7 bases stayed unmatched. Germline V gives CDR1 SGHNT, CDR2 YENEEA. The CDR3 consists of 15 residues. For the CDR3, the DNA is TGTGCCAGCAGGGTTAGCGGGACCTACTACAATGAGCAGTTCTTC. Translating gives CASRVSGTYYNEQFF.

The CDR3 nucleotides read TGTGCCAGCGGATTACGGGTTGATTCACCCCTCCACTTT. This translates into CASGLRVDSPLHF. The chain joins TRBV2 to TRBJ1-6; D gene uncertain. Germline CDR1 is SNHLY and CDR2 is FYNNEI. V was shortened by 8 bases and J by 8 bases, with 13 bases between the two germline ends. The CDR3 sequence is 13 residues long.

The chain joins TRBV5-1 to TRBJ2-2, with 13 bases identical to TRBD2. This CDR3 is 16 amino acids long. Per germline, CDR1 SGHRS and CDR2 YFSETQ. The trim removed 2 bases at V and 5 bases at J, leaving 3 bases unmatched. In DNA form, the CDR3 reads TGCGCCAGCAGCTTAGGACTAGCGGGAGAGACCGGGGAGCTGTTTTTT. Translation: CASSLGLAGETGELFF.

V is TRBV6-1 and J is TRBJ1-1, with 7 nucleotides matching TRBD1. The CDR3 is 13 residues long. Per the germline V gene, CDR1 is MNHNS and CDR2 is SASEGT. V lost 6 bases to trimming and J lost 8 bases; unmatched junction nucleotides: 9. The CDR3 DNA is TGTGCCAGCAGCGAAACAGGGGAAAGGGAAGCTTTCTTT. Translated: CASSETGEREAFF.

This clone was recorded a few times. CDR3 amino acids: CASSPAGTGGNYGYTF. CDR3 DNA sequence: TGTGCCAGCAGCCCGGCTGGGACAGGGGGTAACTATGGCTACACCTTC. This sequence joins TRBV11-3 and TRBJ1-2, with TRBD1 identical over 11 bases. The germline gives CDR1 SGHNT, CDR2 YENEEA. V lost 5 bases, J lost 1 base, and 6 bases stayed unmatched. The CDR3 consists of 16 residues.

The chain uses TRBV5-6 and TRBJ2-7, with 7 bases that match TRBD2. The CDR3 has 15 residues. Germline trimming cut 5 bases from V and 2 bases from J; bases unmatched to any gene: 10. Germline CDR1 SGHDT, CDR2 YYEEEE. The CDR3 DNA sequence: TGTGCCAGCAGGGAGAGTGGGACTACAGCCTACGAGCAGTACGTC. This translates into CASRESGTTAYEQYV.

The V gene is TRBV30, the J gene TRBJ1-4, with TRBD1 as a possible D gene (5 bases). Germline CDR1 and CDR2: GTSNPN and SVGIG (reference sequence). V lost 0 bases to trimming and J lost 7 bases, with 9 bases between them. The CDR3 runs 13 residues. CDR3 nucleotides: TGTGCCTGGAGTGTACAGGAACGTGAAAAACTGTTTTTT. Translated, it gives CAWSVQEREKLFF.

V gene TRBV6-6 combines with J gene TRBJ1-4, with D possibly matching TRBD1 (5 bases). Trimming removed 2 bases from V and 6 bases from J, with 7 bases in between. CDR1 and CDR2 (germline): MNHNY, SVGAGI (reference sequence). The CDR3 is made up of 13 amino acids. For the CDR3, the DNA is TGTGCCAGCAGTTACACGACAGATGAAAAACTGTTTTTT. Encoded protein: CASSYTTDEKLFF.

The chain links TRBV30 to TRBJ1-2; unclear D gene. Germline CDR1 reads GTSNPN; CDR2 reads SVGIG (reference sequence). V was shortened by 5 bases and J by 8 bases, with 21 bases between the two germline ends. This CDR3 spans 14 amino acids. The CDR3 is CAWVTPGSQAGYTF. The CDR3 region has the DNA TGTGCCTGGGTGACCCCCGGCAGCCAGGCGGGCTACACCTTC.

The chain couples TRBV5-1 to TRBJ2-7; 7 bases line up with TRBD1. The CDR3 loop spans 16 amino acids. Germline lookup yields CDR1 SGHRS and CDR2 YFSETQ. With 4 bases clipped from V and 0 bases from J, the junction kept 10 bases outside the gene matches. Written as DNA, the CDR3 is TGCGCCAGCAGCGTGCGACAGGGCAATCCCTCCTACGAGCAGTACGTC. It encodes CASSVRQGNPSYEQYV.

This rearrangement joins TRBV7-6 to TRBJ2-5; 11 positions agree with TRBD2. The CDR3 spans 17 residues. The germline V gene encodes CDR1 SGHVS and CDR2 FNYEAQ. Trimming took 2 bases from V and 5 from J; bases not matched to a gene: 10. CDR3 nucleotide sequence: TGTGCCAGCAGCTTATTGGCTAGCGGGAGGATTGGGGAGACCCAGTACTTC. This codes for CASSLLASGRIGETQYF.

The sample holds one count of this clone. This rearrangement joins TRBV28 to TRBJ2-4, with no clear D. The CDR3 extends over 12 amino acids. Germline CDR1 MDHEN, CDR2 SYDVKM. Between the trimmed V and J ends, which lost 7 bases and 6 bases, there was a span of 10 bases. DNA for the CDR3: TGTGCCAGCACCACAGATGGAAACATTCAGTACTTC. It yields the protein CASTTDGNIQYF.

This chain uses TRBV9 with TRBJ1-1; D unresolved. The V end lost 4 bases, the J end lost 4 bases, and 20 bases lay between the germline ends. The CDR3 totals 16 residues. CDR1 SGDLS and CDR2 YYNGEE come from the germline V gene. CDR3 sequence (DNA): TGTGCCAGCAGCCCTAGAAGTGAGGGTTCCTTCACTGAAGCTTTCTTT. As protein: CASSPRSEGSFTEAFF.

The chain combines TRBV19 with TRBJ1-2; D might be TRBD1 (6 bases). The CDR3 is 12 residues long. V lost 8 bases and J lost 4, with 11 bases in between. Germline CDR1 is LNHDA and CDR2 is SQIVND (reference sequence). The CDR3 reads CASGTLAYGYTF. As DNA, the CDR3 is TGTGCCAGTGGGACACTGGCCTATGGCTACACCTTC.

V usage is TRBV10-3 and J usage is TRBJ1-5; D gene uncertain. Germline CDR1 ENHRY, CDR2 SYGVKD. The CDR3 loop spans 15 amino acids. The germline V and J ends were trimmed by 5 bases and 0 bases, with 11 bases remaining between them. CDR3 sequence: CAISPAADSNQPQHF. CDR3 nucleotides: TGTGCCATCAGTCCGGCGGCAGATAGCAATCAGCCCCAGCATTTT.

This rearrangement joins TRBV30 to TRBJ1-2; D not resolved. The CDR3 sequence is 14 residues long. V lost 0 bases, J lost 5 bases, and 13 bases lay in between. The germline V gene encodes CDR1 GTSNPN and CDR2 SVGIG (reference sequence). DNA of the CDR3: TGTGCCTGGAGTGTCCTAACCGCGGGTTATGGCTACACCTTC. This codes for CAWSVLTAGYGYTF. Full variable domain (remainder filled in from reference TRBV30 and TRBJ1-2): SQTIHQWPATLVQPVGSPLSLECTVEGTSNPNLYWYRQAAGRGLQLLFYSVGIGQISSEVPQNLSASRPQDRQFILSSKKLLLSDSGFYLCAWSVLTAGYGYTFGSGTRLTVV.

The CDR3 loop reads CASSTQGSGELFF. DNA for the CDR3: TGTGCCAGTAGTACACAGGGGTCCGGGGAGCTGTTTTTT. This chain joins TRBV19 and TRBJ2-2; 7 bases are shared with TRBD1. This CDR3 has 13 amino acids. Germline-derived CDR1 and CDR2 are LNHDA and SQIVND (reference sequence). The V segment lost 4 bases and the J segment 6 bases; nucleotides outside the gene matches: 2.

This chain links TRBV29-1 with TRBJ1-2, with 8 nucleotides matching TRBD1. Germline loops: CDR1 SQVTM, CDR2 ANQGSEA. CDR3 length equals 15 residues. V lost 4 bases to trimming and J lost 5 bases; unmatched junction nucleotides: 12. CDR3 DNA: TGCAGCGTTGTAGCCGGACAGGGCCCTCGATATGGCTACACCTTC. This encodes CSVVAGQGPRYGYTF.

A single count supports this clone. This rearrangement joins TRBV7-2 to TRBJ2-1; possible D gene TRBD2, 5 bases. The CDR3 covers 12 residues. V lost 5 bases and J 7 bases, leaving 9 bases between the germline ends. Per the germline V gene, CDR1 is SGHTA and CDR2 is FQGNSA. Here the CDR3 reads CASSRTGNEQFF. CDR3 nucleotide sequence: TGTGCCAGCAGCCGCACGGGAAATGAGCAGTTCTTC.

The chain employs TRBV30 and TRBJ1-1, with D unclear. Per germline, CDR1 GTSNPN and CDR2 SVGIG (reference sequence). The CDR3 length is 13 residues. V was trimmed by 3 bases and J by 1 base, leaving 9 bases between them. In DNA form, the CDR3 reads TGTGCCTGGAGCGCAGACACGAACACTGAAGCTTTCTTT. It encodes CAWSADTNTEAFF.

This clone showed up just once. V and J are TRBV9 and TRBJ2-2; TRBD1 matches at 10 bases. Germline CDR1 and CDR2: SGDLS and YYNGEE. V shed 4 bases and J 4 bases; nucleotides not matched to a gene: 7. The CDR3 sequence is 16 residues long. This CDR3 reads CASSSTGGAGTGELFF. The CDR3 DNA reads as TGTGCCAGCAGCTCGACAGGGGGCGCCGGCACCGGGGAGCTGTTTTTT.

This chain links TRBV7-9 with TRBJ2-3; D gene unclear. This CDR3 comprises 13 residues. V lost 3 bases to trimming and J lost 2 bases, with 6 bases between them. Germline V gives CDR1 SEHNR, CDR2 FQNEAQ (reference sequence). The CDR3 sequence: CASSFGDTDTQYF. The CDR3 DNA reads TGTGCCAGCAGCTTCGGTGACACAGATACGCAGTATTTT.

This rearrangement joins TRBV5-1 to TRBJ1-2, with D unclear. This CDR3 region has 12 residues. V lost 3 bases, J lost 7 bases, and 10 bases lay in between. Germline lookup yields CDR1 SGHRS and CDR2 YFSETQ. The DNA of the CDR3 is TGCGCCAGCAGCTCCGGAGGGTTTGGCTACACCTTC. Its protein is CASSSGGFGYTF.

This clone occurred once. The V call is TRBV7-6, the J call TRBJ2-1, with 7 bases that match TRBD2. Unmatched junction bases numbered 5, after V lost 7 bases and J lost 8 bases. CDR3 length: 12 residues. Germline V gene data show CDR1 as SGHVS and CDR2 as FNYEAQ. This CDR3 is CASTSGGHEQFF. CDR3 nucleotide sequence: TGTGCCAGCACCTCGGGGGGACATGAGCAGTTCTTC.

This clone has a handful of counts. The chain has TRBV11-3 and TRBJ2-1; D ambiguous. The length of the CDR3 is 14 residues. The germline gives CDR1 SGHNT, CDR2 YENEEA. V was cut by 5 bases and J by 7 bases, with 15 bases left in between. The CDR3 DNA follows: TGTGCCAGCAGCCGCGGCTTAGCCGCGAATGAGCAGTTCTTC. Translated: CASSRGLAANEQFF.

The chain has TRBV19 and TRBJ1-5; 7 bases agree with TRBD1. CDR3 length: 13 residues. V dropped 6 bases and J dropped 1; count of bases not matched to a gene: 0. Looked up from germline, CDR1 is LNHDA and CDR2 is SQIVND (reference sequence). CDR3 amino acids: CASRDRSNQPQHF. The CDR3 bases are TGTGCCAGTAGGGACAGGAGCAATCAGCCCCAGCATTTT.

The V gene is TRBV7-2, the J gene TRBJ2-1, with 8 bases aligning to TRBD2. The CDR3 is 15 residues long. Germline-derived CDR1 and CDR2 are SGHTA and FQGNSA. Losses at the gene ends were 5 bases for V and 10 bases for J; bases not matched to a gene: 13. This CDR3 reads CASSPGRGGREEQFF. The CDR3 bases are TGTGCCAGCAGCCCCGGACGGGGGGGCCGAGAAGAGCAGTTCTTC. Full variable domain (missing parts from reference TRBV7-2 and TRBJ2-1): GAGVSQSPSNKVTEKGKDVELRCDPISGHTALYWYRQSLGQGLEFLIYFQGNSAPDKSGLPSDRFSAERTGGSVSTLTIQRTQQEDSAVYLCASSPGRGGREEQFFGPGTRLTVL.

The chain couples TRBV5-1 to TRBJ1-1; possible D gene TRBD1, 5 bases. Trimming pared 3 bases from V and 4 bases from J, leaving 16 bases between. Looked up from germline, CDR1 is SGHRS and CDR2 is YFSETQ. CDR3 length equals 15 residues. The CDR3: CASSSEGRMTTEAFF. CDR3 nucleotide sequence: TGCGCCAGCAGCTCGGAGGGACGGATGACCACTGAAGCTTTCTTT. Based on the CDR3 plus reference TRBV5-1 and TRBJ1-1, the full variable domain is KAGVTQTPRYLIKTRGQQVTLSCSPISGHRSVSWYQQTPGQGLQFLFEYFSETQRNKGNFPGRFSGRQFSNSRSEMNVSTLELGDSALYLCASSSEGRMTTEAFFGQGTRLTVV.